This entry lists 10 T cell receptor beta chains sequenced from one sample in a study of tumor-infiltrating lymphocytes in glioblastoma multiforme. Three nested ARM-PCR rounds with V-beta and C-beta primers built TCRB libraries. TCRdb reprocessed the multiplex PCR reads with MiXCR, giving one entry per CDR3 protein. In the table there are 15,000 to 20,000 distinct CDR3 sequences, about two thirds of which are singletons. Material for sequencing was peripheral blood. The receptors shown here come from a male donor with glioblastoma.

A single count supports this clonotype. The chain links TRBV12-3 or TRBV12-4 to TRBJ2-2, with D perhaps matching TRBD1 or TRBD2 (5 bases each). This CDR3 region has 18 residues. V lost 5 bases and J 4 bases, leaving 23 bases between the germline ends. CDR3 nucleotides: TGTGCCAGCAGTGGGACGGGGCATCCTGTCAGGATCACCGGGGAGCTGTTTTTT. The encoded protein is CASSGTGHPVRITGELFF.

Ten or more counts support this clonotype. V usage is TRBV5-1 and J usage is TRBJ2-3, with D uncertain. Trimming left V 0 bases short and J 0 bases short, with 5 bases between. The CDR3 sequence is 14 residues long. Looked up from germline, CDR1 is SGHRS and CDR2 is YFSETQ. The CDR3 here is CASSLVGSTDTQYF. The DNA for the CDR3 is TGCGCCAGCAGCTTGGTGGGAAGCACAGATACGCAGTATTTT.

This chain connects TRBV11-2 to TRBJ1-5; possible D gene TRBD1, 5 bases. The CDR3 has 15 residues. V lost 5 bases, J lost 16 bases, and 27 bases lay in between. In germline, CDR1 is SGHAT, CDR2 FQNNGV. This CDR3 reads CASSPDRQQYQPRHF. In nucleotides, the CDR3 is TGTGCCAGCAGCCCGGATCGACAGCAATATCAGCCCCGTCATTTT.

The DNA for the CDR3 is TGTGCCAGCAGCCAAGAGGGGTACGGGGGAGAGACCCAGTACTTC. This encodes CASSQEGYGGETQYF. The chain is built from TRBV4-2 and TRBJ2-5; tentatively, D is TRBD2 (6 bases). The germline V gene encodes CDR1 LGHNA and CDR2 YNFKEQ. The CDR3 is made up of 15 amino acids. The ends were cut back, 0 bases at V and 4 bases at J, with 12 bases in the middle.

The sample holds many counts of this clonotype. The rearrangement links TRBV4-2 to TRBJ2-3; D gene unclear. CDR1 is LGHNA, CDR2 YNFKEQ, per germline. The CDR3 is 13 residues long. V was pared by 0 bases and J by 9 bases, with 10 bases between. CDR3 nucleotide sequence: TGTGCCAGCAGCCAAGAGGACCCAAACACGCAGTATTTT. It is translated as CASSQEDPNTQYF.

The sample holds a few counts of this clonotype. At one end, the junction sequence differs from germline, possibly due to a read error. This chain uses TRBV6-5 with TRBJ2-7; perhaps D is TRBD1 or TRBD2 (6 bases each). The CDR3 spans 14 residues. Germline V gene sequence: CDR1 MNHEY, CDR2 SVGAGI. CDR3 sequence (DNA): TGTGCGGTAAAACCGGGGGCGGGAAGCTACGTGCAGTACTTC. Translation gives CAVKPGAGSYVQYF.

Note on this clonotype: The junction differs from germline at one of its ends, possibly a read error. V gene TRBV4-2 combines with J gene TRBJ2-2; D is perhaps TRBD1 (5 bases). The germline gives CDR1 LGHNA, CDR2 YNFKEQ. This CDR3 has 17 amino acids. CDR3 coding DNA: TGTTCCAGCAGCCAAGAGGTCAGGGCTATGGGCACCGGGGAGCTGTTTTTT. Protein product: CSSSQEVRAMGTGELFF.

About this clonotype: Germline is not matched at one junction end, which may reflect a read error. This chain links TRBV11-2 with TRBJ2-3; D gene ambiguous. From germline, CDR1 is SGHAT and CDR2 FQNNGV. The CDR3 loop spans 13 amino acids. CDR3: CASSFSPRETQYF. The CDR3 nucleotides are TGTGCCAGCAGCTTCAGTCCTCGAGAAACGCAGTATTTC.

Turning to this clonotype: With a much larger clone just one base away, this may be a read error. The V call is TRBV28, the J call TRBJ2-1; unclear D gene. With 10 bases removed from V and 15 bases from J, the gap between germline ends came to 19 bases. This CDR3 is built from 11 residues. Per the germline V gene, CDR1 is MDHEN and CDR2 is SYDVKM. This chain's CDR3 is CAIGSSILPFF. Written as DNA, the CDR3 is TGTGCCATCGGTTCCTCTATTCTGCCGTTCTTC.

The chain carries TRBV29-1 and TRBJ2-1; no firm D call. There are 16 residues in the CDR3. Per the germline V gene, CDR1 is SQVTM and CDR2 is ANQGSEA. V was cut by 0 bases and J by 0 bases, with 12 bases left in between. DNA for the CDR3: TGCAGCGTTGAAGATCGGAACTGGAACTCCTACAATGAGCAGTTCTTC. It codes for CSVEDRNWNSYNEQFF.